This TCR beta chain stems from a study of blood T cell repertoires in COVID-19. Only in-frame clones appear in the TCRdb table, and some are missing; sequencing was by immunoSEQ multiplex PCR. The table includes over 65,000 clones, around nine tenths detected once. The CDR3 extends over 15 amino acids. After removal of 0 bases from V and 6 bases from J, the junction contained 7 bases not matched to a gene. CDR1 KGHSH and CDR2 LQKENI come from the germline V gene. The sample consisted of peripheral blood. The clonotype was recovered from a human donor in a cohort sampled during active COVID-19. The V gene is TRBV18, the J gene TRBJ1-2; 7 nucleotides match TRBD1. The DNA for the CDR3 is TGTGCCAGCTCACCACCGTACAAGGGGGCGAATGGCTACACCTTC. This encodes CASSPPYKGANGYTF. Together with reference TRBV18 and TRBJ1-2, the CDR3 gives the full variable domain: NAGVMQNPRHLVRRRGQEARLRCSPMKGHSHVYWYRQLPEEGLKFMVYLQKENIIDESGMPKERFSAEFPKEGPSILRIQQVVRGDSAAYFCASSPPYKGANGYTFGSGTRLTVV.